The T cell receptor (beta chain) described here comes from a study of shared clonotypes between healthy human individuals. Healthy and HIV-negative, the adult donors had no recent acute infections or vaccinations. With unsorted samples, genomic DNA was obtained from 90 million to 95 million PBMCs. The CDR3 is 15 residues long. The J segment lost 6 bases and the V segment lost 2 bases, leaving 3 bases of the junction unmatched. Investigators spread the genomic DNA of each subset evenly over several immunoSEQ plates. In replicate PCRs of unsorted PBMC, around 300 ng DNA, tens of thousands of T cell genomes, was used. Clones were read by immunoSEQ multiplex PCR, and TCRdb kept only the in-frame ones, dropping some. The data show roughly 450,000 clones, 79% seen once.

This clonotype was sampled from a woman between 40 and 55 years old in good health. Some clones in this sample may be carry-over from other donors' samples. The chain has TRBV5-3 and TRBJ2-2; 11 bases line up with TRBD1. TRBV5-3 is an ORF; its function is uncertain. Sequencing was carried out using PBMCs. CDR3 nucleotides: TGTGCCAGAAGCTTAGGACAGGGGGCGCCCGGGGAGCTGTTTTTT. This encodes CARSLGQGAPGELFF.